This TCR beta chain is drawn from a study of glioma-infiltrating T cells. Overall study findings and caveats: Non-neoplastic patients had below-expected tissue-blood divergence, while all gliomas exceeded expectation.

Note on this clonotype: The antigen is unknown.

Trimming pared 0 bases from V and 5 bases from J, leaving 19 bases between. Germline CDR1 reads GTSNPN; CDR2 reads SVGIG (reference sequence). CDR3 length equals 16 residues. The iRepertoire nested amplicon-rescue multiplex PCR amplified TCR alpha and beta CDR3s from RNA. Tissue mRNA or PBMC total RNA, roughly 90-450 ng, went into one-step reverse transcription and amplification. TCRdb re-called the multiplex PCR reads through MiXCR, storing one row per CDR3 protein. The sample carries approximately 88,000 distinct CDR3 sequences, 23% recorded once. The gene calls are TRBV30 and TRBJ1-1, with TRBD1 as a possible D gene (5 bases). The receptor's source is a human donor with low-grade glioma or glioblastoma, undergoing nonglioma brain surgery, or in good health (not recorded which). Sequenced material: glioma tissue, nonneoplastic brain tissue, or PBMCs (not recorded which). The CDR3 DNA sequence: TGTGCCTGGAGTGTAAGGTCGGGACGGGGGTGGACTGAAGCTTTCTTT. Translation: CAWSVRSGRGWTEAFF.